This passage covers 32 T cell receptor beta chains from one sample sequenced in a study of shared clonotypes between healthy human individuals. The repertoire was sequenced with immunoSEQ multiplex PCR; TCRdb's copy has only in-frame clones and lacks some. The sample contains a few million clones, approximately 94% of which appear only once. Sequencing was done on a sample of naive CD4+ T cells sorted from blood. Subset described: CD45RA+ positively selected. The receptors originated from a man aged 18-30 years in good health.

For the CDR3, the DNA is TGTGCCAGCAGCACCCTTGAGATGAATCAGCCCCAGCATTTT. This codes for CASSTLEMNQPQHF. V usage is TRBV6-1 and J usage is TRBJ1-5; unclear D gene. Between the trimmed V and J ends, which lost 6 bases and 4 bases, there was a span of 13 bases. Germline CDR1 is MNHNS and CDR2 is SASEGT. This CDR3 spans 14 amino acids.

V is TRBV29-1 and J is TRBJ2-7; possibly TRBD2 for D (7 bases). The CDR3 sequence is 14 residues long. V lost 4 bases to trimming and J lost 6 bases, with 19 bases between them. CDR1 and CDR2 from the germline V gene are SQVTM and ANQGSEA. The CDR3 nucleotides are TGCAGCGTTGCCGTAGGGGGGGGGCAGAGCGAGCAGTACTTC. Protein sequence: CSVAVGGGQSEQYF.

The V and J genes are TRBV6-5 and TRBJ2-3; TRBD1 matches 7 bases. Trimming removed 6 bases from V and 3 bases from J; junction bases left unmatched: 3. Germline CDR1 MNHEY, CDR2 SVGAGI. CDR3 length equals 13 residues. CDR3 DNA sequence: TGTGCCAGCAGATACAGGGGTACAGATACGCAGTATTTT. It is translated as CASRYRGTDTQYF.

The J gene is TRBJ1-4, the V gene TRBV7-9; no reliable D call. The V end lost 1 base, the J end lost 0 bases, and 9 bases lay between the germline ends. Germline CDR1 SEHNR, CDR2 FQNEAQ (reference sequence). This CDR3 spans 16 amino acids. The CDR3 loop reads CASSLVVLATNEKLFF. The CDR3 DNA is TGTGCCAGCAGCTTAGTAGTTCTCGCAACTAATGAAAAACTGTTTTTT.

The chain employs TRBV28 and TRBJ2-6; D is perhaps TRBD1 or TRBD2 (6 bases each). Germline V gene sequence: CDR1 MDHEN, CDR2 SYDVKM. This CDR3 contains 15 residues. Trimming removed 8 bases from V and 2 bases from J, with 13 bases in between. The CDR3: CASGGGGAGANVLTF. The CDR3 DNA sequence: TGTGCCAGCGGGGGCGGAGGGGCTGGGGCCAACGTCCTGACTTTC.

Concerning this clone itself: Other DNA sequences in this specimen translate into the identical CDR3. The rearrangement uses TRBV18 and TRBJ1-2; 8 bases match TRBD1. The germline CDR1 and CDR2 sequences are KGHSH and LQKENI. The CDR3 length is 15 residues. J was trimmed by 1 base and V by 0 bases; bases with no gene match: 1. CDR3 in amino acids: CASSPPGQGNYGYTF. The CDR3 coding sequence is TGTGCCAGCTCACCACCCGGACAGGGTAACTATGGCTACACCTTC.

Note on this clone: The sample carries other DNA sequences with the same CDR3. This chain uses TRBV9 with TRBJ2-3; D is ambiguous. This CDR3 is 13 amino acids long. The germline CDR1 and CDR2 sequences are SGDLS and YYNGEE. Trimming removed 0 bases at V and 3 bases at J, with 5 bases between. The CDR3 coding sequence is TGTGCCAGCAGCGTAGGTGGGACAGATACGCAGTATTTT. Translation gives CASSVGGTDTQYF. The full variable domain, its missing parts supplied by reference TRBV9 and TRBJ2-3, is DSGVTQTPKHLITATGQRVTLRCSPRSGDLSVYWYQQSLDQGLQFLIQYYNGEERAKGNILERFSAQQFPDLHSELNLSSLELGDSALYFCASSVGGTDTQYFGPGTRLTVL.

This chain links TRBV18 with TRBJ1-2; tentatively, D is TRBD1 (6 bases). V shed 0 bases and J shed 2 bases, with 10 bases lying between them. The CDR3 spans 15 residues. The V gene's germline CDR1 is KGHSH and CDR2 LQKENI. CDR3 loop: CASSPPDRPNYGYTF. The CDR3 DNA follows: TGTGCCAGCTCACCACCTGACAGGCCAAACTATGGCTACACCTTC.

Remarks on this clone: The sample holds other DNA sequences that translate to the same CDR3. V usage is TRBV7-2 and J usage is TRBJ2-7; no definite D call. The CDR3 contains 11 residues. Trimming cost V 4 bases and J 3 bases, with 4 bases left between them. Germline CDR1 reads SGHTA; CDR2 reads FQGNSA. The DNA of the CDR3 is TGTGCCAGCAGCTCGTTCTACGAGCAGTACTTC. Translating it yields CASSSFYEQYF.

V gene TRBV5-4 combines with J gene TRBJ1-1, with D possibly TRBD1 on 5 matching bases. V dropped 7 bases and J dropped 1 base, with 14 bases sitting between them. CDR3 length: 14 amino acids. Per the germline V gene, CDR1 is SGHNT and CDR2 is YYREEE (reference sequence). The CDR3 DNA reads as TGTGCCAGCTCGATGGTGGGGGGGAACACTGAAGCTTTCTTT. It translates to CASSMVGGNTEAFF.

V is TRBV7-3 and J is TRBJ2-5, with TRBD1 matching over 7 bases. The CDR3 covers 16 residues. The V gene's germline CDR1 is SGHTA and CDR2 FQGTGA. J was trimmed by 0 bases and V by 1 base; bases with no gene match: 5. The CDR3 DNA is TGTGCCAGCAGCTTAATAGGGGACAGCTACCAAGAGACCCAGTACTTC. Translated: CASSLIGDSYQETQYF.

J is TRBJ2-2 and V is TRBV6-5, with TRBD1 matching 7 bases. With V trimmed by 4 bases and J by 0 bases, 5 bases remained unmatched. CDR1 MNHEY and CDR2 SVGAGI come from the germline V gene. The CDR3 has 16 residues. The CDR3 bases are TGTGCCAGCAGTTCCACAGGGGACCCGAACACCGGGGAGCTGTTTTTT. Protein: CASSSTGDPNTGELFF.

The rearrangement uses TRBV19 and TRBJ1-1; no firm D call. The CDR3 runs to 13 residues. Germline-derived CDR1 and CDR2 are LNHDA and SQIVND (reference sequence). Trimming removed 3 bases at V and 8 bases at J, with 13 bases between. The CDR3 protein is CASSIGGKWEAFF. The CDR3 DNA reads as TGTGCCAGTAGTATTGGTGGGAAATGGGAAGCTTTCTTT.

V gene TRBV2 combines with J gene TRBJ2-7; weak D call: TRBD2 (6 bases). The ends were cut back, 9 bases at V and 0 bases at J, with 15 bases in the middle. Germline CDR1 SNHLY, CDR2 FYNNEI. This CDR3 comprises 14 residues. The CDR3 spells CASGRSSGSYEQYF. CDR3 nucleotides: TGTGCCAGTGGGCGCAGTAGCGGCTCCTACGAGCAGTACTTC.

This chain joins TRBV5-5 and TRBJ1-6; D is perhaps TRBD1 (5 bases). The CDR3 length is 13 residues. Germline V gene data show CDR1 as SGHKS and CDR2 as YYEKEE (reference sequence). With 7 bases removed from V and 8 bases from J, the gap between germline ends came to 13 bases. The chain's CDR3 is CASRGGRDSPLHF. The CDR3, as DNA: TGTGCCAGCCGTGGGGGGAGGGATTCACCCCTCCACTTT.

V gene TRBV5-1 combines with J gene TRBJ1-4; D ambiguous. The V end was cut by 2 bases, the J end by 3 bases, with 14 bases between. The V gene's germline CDR1 is SGHRS and CDR2 YFSETQ. CDR3 length: 16 amino acids. The CDR3 region is CASSFGVGSPNEKLFF. Here the CDR3 DNA reads TGCGCCAGCAGCTTCGGGGTTGGGAGTCCTAATGAAAAACTGTTTTTT.

The chain combines TRBV9 with TRBJ2-3; D is possibly TRBD1 or TRBD2 (5 bases each). V was pared by 4 bases and J by 5 bases, with 20 bases between. Looked up from germline, CDR1 is SGDLS and CDR2 is YYNGEE. This CDR3 is 16 amino acids long. The CDR3 loop is CASSPRELPHVDTQYF. The CDR3 region has the DNA TGTGCCAGCAGCCCCAGGGAGCTCCCCCACGTAGATACGCAGTATTTT.

The rearrangement links TRBV19 to TRBJ1-6, with 9 bases matching TRBD1. J was trimmed by 14 bases and V by 6 bases; bases with no gene match: 5. Per germline, CDR1 LNHDA and CDR2 SQIVND (reference sequence). The length of the CDR3 is 12 residues. CDR3 in DNA: TGTGCCAGTAGACAGGGGGCCGGGACCCTCCACTTT. Amino acid sequence: CASRQGAGTLHF.

The chain joins TRBV7-6 to TRBJ2-7; 9 bases are a match to TRBD1. Germline loops: CDR1 SGHVS, CDR2 FNYEAQ. The junction had 12 bases not matched to a gene; V was cut back by 0 bases and J by 9 bases. The CDR3 length is 16 residues. CDR3 protein: CASSLAASGQGAAQYF. CDR3 nucleotide sequence: TGTGCCAGCAGCTTAGCGGCGTCGGGACAGGGTGCGGCGCAGTACTTC.

Concerning this clone: Other DNA sequences in this specimen translate into the identical CDR3. The V call is TRBV25-1, the J call TRBJ2-1; 12 nucleotides agree with TRBD2. The CDR3 has 15 residues. Germline values: CDR1 MGHDK, CDR2 SYGVNS. Germline trimming cut 5 bases from V and 2 bases from J; bases unmatched to any gene: 1. Here the CDR3 reads CASSLAGGPYNEQFF. CDR3 DNA sequence: TGTGCCAGCAGTCTAGCGGGAGGGCCCTACAATGAGCAGTTCTTC.

This sequence joins TRBV30 and TRBJ2-5; 13 positions agree with TRBD2. CDR3 length: 18 amino acids. V lost 1 base and J lost 3; bases outside the gene matches: 11. CDR1 is GTSNPN and CDR2 is SVGIG in the germline V gene (reference sequence). The CDR3 reads CAWSGARTSGGAKETQYF. The CDR3 nucleotides are TGTGCCTGGAGTGGGGCGAGGACTAGCGGGGGAGCAAAAGAGACCCAGTACTTC.

V gene TRBV6-6 combines with J gene TRBJ1-1; D not certain. CDR1 MNHNY and CDR2 SVGAGI come from the germline V gene (reference sequence). V lost 9 bases, J lost 4 bases, and 18 bases lay in between. The CDR3 runs 14 residues. CDR3 sequence: CASIQQDRFTEAFF. The CDR3 DNA sequence: TGTGCCAGTATCCAACAAGATAGGTTCACTGAAGCTTTCTTT.

V and J are TRBV19 and TRBJ2-7; 9 bases match TRBD1. CDR1 is LNHDA, CDR2 SQIVND, per germline (reference sequence). CDR3 size: 14 residues. V dropped 9 bases and J dropped 2; count of bases not matched to a gene: 8. The CDR3 coding sequence is TGTGCCAGCTCCCTACAGGGGGCCCCCTACGAGCAGTACTTC. Its translation is CASSLQGAPYEQYF.

This chain joins TRBV6-5 and TRBJ1-2; 7 nucleotides match TRBD1. Per the germline V gene, CDR1 is MNHEY and CDR2 is SVGAGI. The CDR3 is 14 amino acids. Trimming at V came to 0 bases and at J to 8 bases, leaving 6 bases not matched to a gene. CDR3 amino acids: CASSYSRQGDGYTF. CDR3 bases: TGTGCCAGCAGTTACTCGCGGCAGGGGGACGGCTACACCTTC.

V and J are TRBV6-6 and TRBJ1-5, with 9 bases matching TRBD1. V lost 6 bases and J lost 6; bases outside the gene matches: 9. The CDR3 extends over 15 amino acids. Looked up from germline, CDR1 is MNHNY and CDR2 is SVGAGI (reference sequence). Here the CDR3 DNA reads TGTGCCAGCAGGTCGACGACAGGGGGAAGTCAGCCCCAGCATTTT. Its translation is CASRSTTGGSQPQHF.

CDR3 region: CAISEGMAGGYEQYF. As DNA, the CDR3 is TGTGCCATCAGTGAGGGAATGGCAGGGGGTTACGAGCAGTACTTC. V gene TRBV10-3 combines with J gene TRBJ2-7; 7 bases are a match to TRBD1. This CDR3 region has 15 residues. The J segment lost 4 bases and the V segment lost 2 bases, leaving 8 bases of the junction unmatched. Germline V gene sequence: CDR1 ENHRY, CDR2 SYGVKD.

V and J are TRBV4-2 and TRBJ2-1, with D unclear. The CDR3 covers 15 residues. V shed 0 bases and J shed 6 bases, with 12 bases lying between them. Germline V gives CDR1 LGHNA, CDR2 YNFKEQ. The CDR3: CASSQDLTSSNEQFF. DNA for the CDR3: TGTGCCAGCAGCCAAGATTTGACTTCGTCCAATGAGCAGTTCTTC.

The table lists this clone with a count of one. This chain uses TRBV10-3 with TRBJ2-5; TRBD1 aligns across 9 bases. The closer fit of TRBJ2-7 to the DNA end suggests the J call may be wrong. This CDR3 is built from 15 residues. Per germline, CDR1 ENHRY and CDR2 SYGVKD. The CDR3 coding sequence is TGTGCCATCAGTTCTCCCGGGACAGGGTCCTACGAGCAGTACTTC. Its protein is CAISSPGTGSYEQYF.

The genes are TRBV30 and TRBJ2-1; possible D gene TRBD2, 5 bases. V lost 0 bases to trimming and J lost 6 bases, with 18 bases between them. Germline V lookup: CDR1 GTSNPN, CDR2 SVGIG (reference sequence). The CDR3 covers 16 residues. CDR3 in DNA: TGTGCCTGGAGTGTATTTGGGTCGGGATCTCGCAATGAGCAGTTCTTC. Its protein is CAWSVFGSGSRNEQFF.

The rearrangement links TRBV5-4 to TRBJ2-3; the match to TRBD1 covers 8 bases. The CDR3 covers 14 residues. CDR1 SGHNT and CDR2 YYREEE come from the germline V gene (reference sequence). The junction had 6 bases not matched to a gene; V was cut back by 5 bases and J by 4 bases. This CDR3 reads CASSKTGESDTQYF. The DNA of the CDR3 is TGTGCCAGCAGTAAGACAGGGGAGTCAGATACGCAGTATTTT. Full variable domain (outside the CDR3, taken from reference TRBV5-4 and TRBJ2-3): ETGVTQSPTHLIKTRGQQVTLRCSSQSGHNTVSWYQQALGQGPQFIFQYYREEENGRGNFPPRFSGLQFPNYSSELNVNALELDDSALYLCASSKTGESDTQYFGPGTRLTVL.

The rearrangement links TRBV4-1 to TRBJ1-4; a possible D gene is TRBD1 (6 bases). Trimming cost V 4 bases and J 1 base, with 13 bases left between them. The CDR3 runs 16 residues. The germline V gene encodes CDR1 MGHRA and CDR2 YSYEKL. The CDR3 nucleotides read TGCGCCAGCAGCCTTGAGGGGGGCAGAACTAATGAAAAACTGTTTTTT. This encodes CASSLEGGRTNEKLFF.

Only one count was recorded for this clone. The gene calls are TRBV5-4 and TRBJ2-3; weak D call: TRBD2 (6 bases). V was trimmed by 9 bases and J by 0 bases, leaving 11 bases between them. CDR1 SGHNT and CDR2 YYREEE come from the germline V gene (reference sequence). This CDR3 contains 13 residues. Here the CDR3 DNA reads TGTGCCATCACACGGGGGAGCACAGATACGCAGTATTTT. Its translation is CAITRGSTDTQYF.